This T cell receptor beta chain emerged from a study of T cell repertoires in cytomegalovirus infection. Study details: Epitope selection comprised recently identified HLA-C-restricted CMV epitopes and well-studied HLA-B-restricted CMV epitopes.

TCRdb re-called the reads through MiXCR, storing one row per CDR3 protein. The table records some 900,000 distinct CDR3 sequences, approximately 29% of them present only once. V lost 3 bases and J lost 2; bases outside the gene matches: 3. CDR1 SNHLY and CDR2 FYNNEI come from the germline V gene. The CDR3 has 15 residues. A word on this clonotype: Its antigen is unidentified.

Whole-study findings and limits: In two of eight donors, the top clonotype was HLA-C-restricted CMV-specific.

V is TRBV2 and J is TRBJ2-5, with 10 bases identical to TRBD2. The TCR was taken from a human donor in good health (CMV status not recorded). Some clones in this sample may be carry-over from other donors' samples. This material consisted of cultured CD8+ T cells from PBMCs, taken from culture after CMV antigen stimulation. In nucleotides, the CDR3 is TGTGCCAGCAGTGAGCTAGCGGGGGTACAAGAGACCCAGTACTTC. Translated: CASSELAGVQETQYF.